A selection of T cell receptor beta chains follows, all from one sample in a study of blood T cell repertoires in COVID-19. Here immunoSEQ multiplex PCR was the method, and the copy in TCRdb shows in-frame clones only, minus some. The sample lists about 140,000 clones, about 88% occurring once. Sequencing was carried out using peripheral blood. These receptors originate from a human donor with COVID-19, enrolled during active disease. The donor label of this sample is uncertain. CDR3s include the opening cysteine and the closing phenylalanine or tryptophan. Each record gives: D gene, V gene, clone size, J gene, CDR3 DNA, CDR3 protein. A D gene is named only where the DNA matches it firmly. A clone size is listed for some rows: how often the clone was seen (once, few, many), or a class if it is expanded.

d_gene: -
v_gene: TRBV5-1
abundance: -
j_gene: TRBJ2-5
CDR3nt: TGCGCCAGCAGCAATGGAGTACAAGAGACCCAGTACTTC
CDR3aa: CASSNGVQETQYF

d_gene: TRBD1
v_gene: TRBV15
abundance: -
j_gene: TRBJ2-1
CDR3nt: TGTGCCACCAGCAGAGCGGGGACAGTTAATGAGCAGTTCTTC
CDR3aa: CATSRAGTVNEQFF

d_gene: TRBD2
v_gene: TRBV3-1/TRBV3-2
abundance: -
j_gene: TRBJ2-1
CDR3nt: TGTGCCAGCAGCCAGTTACCCGGGGGGGCAGCTGAGCAGTTCTTC
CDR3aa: CASSQLPGGAAEQFF

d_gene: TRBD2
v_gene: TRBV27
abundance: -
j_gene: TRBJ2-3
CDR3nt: TGTGCCAGCAGTTTATTCGGGACTAGCGGGATAGCGGCAGATACGCAGTATTTT
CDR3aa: CASSLFGTSGIAADTQYF

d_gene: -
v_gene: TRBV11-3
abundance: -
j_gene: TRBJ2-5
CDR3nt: TGTGCCAGCAGCCCCGGAGGGGACCAAGAGACCCAGTACTTC
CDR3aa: CASSPGGDQETQYF

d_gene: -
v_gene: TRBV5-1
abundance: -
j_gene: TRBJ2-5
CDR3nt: TGCGCCAGCAGCCGCGGCGGCTATTACCAAGAGACCCAGTACTTC
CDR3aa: CASSRGGYYQETQYF

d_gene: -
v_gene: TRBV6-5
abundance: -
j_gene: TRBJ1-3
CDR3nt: TGTGCCAGCAGTTGGGGACTCGGGGACACCATATATTTT
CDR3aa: CASSWGLGDTIYF

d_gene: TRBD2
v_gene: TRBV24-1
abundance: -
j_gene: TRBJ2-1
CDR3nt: TGTGCCACCAGTGATGGCGGGAGAGGGGTCTACAATGAGCAGTTCTTC
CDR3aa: CATSDGGRGVYNEQFF

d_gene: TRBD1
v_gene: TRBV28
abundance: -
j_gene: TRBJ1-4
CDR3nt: TGTGCCATCGGGGACAGGGGGCGCGAAAAACTGTTTTTT
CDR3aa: CAIGDRGREKLFF

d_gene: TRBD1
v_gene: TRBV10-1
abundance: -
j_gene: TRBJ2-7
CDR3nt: TGCGCCAGCAGTAGGGGGACAGACTACGAGCAGTACTTC
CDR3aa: CASSRGTDYEQYF

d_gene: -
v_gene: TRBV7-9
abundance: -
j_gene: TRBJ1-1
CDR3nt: TGTGCCAGCAGCCTGTTACAGGTTGTTGCTTTCTTT
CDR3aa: CASSLLQVVAFF

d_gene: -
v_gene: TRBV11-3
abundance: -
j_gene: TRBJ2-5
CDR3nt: TGTGCCAGCAGCTTAGACCTCGGCGGGACAGCGTACCAAGAGACCCAGTACTTC
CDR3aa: CASSLDLGGTAYQETQYF

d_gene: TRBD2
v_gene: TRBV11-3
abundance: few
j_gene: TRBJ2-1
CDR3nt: TGTGCCAGCAGCACCCGGACTAGTAGAGATGAGCAGTTCTTC
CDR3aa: CASSTRTSRDEQFF

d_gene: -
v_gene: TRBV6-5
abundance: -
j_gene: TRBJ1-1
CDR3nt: TGTGCCAGCAGTTACTCGTTTCAGACTGAAGCTTTCTTT
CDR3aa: CASSYSFQTEAFF

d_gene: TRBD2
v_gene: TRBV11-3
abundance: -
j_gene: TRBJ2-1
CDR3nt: TGTGCCAGCACCCTCCCCGCTAGCGGGAGCAATGAGCAGTTCTTC
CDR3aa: CASTLPASGSNEQFF